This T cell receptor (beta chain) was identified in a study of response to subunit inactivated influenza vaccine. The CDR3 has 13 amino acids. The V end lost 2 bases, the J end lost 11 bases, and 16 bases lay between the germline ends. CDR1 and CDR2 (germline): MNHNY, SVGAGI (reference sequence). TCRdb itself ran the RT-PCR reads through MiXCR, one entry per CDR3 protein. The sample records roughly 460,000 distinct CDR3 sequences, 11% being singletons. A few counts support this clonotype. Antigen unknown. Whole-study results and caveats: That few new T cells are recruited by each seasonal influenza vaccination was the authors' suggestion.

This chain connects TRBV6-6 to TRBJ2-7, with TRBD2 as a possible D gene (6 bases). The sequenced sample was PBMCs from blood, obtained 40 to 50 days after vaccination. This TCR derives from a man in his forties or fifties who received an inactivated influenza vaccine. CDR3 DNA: TGTGCCAGCAGTTACCCGGCCCGAGGGGAGGAGTACTTC. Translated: CASSYPARGEEYF.